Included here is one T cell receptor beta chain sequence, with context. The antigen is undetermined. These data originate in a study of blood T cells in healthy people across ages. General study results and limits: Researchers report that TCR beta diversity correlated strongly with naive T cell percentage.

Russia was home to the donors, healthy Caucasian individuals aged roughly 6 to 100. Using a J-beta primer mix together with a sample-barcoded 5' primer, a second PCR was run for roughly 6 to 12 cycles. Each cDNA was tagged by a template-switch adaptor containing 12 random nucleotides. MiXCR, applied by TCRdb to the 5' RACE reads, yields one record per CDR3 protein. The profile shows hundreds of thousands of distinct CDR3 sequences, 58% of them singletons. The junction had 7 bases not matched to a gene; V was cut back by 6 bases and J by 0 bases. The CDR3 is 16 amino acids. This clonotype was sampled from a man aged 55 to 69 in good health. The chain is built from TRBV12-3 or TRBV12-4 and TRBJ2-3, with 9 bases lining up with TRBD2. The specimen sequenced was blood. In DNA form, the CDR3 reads TGTGCCAGCAGAAGTAGCGGGGGATGGAGCACAGATACGCAGTATTTT. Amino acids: CASRSSGGWSTDTQYF.